A single sample is the source of the 14 T cell receptor beta chains below, sequenced in a study of blood T cell repertoires in COVID-19. Sequenced by immunoSEQ multiplex PCR; TCRdb stores in-frame clones only, minus some. The data hold about 53,000 clones, with 75% to 90% observed a single time. Material: peripheral blood. These receptors all stem from a man at least 80 years old with acute or convalescent COVID-19.

V usage is TRBV5-1 and J usage is TRBJ2-6, with a possible D match to TRBD1 (6 bases). This CDR3 contains 17 residues. The V gene's germline CDR1 is SGHRS and CDR2 YFSETQ. The V gene lost 3 bases and the J gene lost 0 bases, with 13 bases spanning the gap. CDR3 region: CASSSSGQSSGANVLTF. The CDR3 DNA reads as TGCGCCAGCAGCTCGTCGGGACAAAGCTCTGGGGCCAACGTCCTGACTTTC.

The rearrangement joins TRBV27 to TRBJ1-2, with 9 bases that match TRBD1. Trimming removed 3 bases from V and 8 bases from J; junction bases left unmatched: 7. This CDR3 region has 14 residues. Germline-derived CDR1 and CDR2 are MNHEY and SMNVEV (reference sequence). The CDR3 spells CASSFSDRGRGYTF. In DNA form, the CDR3 reads TGTGCCAGCAGTTTTTCGGACAGGGGCAGAGGCTACACCTTC.

The rearrangement uses TRBV27 and TRBJ1-5; D is possibly TRBD1 (6 bases). The CDR3 extends over 13 amino acids. The germline V gene has CDR1 MNHEY and CDR2 SMNVEV (reference sequence). Trimming shortened V by 2 bases and J by 10 bases, and 12 bases separated the two germline ends. For the CDR3, the DNA is TGTGCCAGCAGTTTAAAAGTGGACAGCCCCCAGCATTTT. Translating gives CASSLKVDSPQHF.

The chain recombines TRBV6-4 with TRBJ1-6; 7 bases line up with TRBD1. With 1 base clipped from V and 4 bases from J, the junction kept 7 bases outside the gene matches. In germline, CDR1 is MRHNA, CDR2 SNTAGT. The CDR3 runs to 17 residues. The chain's CDR3 is CASSDYYRGFYNSPLHF. The CDR3 DNA reads as TGTGCCAGCAGTGACTACTACAGGGGCTTTTATAATTCACCCCTCCACTTT.

CDR3 sequence: CASSSTGGSDTEAFF. The CDR3 bases are TGTGCCAGCAGTTCCACAGGGGGTAGTGACACTGAAGCTTTCTTT. The chain carries TRBV6-5 and TRBJ1-1; 8 nucleotides match TRBD1. J lost 3 bases, V lost 4 bases, and 7 bases had no gene match. Per the germline V gene, CDR1 is MNHEY and CDR2 is SVGAGI. The CDR3 sequence is 15 residues long.

The V gene is TRBV21-1, the J gene TRBJ2-4; the table gives TRBD2 as D, unverified against the DNA. TRBV21-1 constitutes a pseudogene. There are 15 residues in the CDR3. CDR3 amino acids: CASSKSRGQKNIQYF. In nucleotides, the CDR3 is TGTGCCAGCAGCAAATCGCGGGGTCAAAAAAACATTCAGTACTTC.

The V gene is TRBV12-5, the J gene TRBJ2-7; D is unresolved. Germline assignment: CDR1 LGHNT and CDR2 FRNRAP. Trimming took off 1 base at V and 0 bases at J, with 4 bases between the two ends. The CDR3 is 13 residues long. CDR3 residues: CASGLDSSYEQYF. The CDR3 bases are TGTGCTAGTGGTTTGGATAGCTCCTACGAGCAGTACTTC.

The chain has TRBV6-6 and TRBJ2-3; perhaps TRBD1 as D (5 bases). Between the trimmed V and J ends, which lost 6 bases and 1 base, there was a span of 11 bases. The CDR3 consists of 14 residues. Germline-derived CDR1 and CDR2 are MNHNY and SVGAGI (reference sequence). CDR3 sequence (DNA): TGTGCCAGCAGGGGGCCAATGGGCACAGATACGCAGTATTTT. This sequence encodes CASRGPMGTDTQYF.

V usage is TRBV6-5 and J usage is TRBJ1-2, with a possible D match to TRBD1 (6 bases). CDR1 is MNHEY, CDR2 SVGAGI, per germline. The CDR3 has 13 residues. V was pared by 5 bases and J by 5 bases, with 12 bases between. The chain's CDR3 is CASSPDRIYGYTF. Written as DNA, the CDR3 is TGTGCCAGCAGTCCTGACAGGATTTATGGCTACACCTTC.

This clone came up once. The chain employs TRBV7-9 and TRBJ2-7, with 12 bases aligning to TRBD1. CDR3 length: 13 amino acids. Germline V lookup: CDR1 SEHNR, CDR2 FQNEAQ (reference sequence). Unmatched junction bases numbered 6, after V lost 3 bases and J lost 12 bases. The CDR3 loop is CASSFGTGGDWYF. In DNA, the CDR3 is TGTGCCAGCAGCTTCGGGACAGGGGGCGACTGGTACTTC.

The chain combines TRBV6-5 with TRBJ2-3, with TRBD1 matching 7 bases. The CDR3 runs to 14 residues. Germline V gives CDR1 MNHEY, CDR2 SVGAGI. The V gene end was trimmed by 10 bases and the J gene end by 0 bases; junction bases not matched to a gene: 7. The CDR3 DNA follows: TGTGCCACCCAACAGGGGTGGAGCACAGATACGCAGTATTTT. Translation: CATQQGWSTDTQYF.

CDR3 in amino acids: CASSITYEQYF. The CDR3 bases are TGTGCCAGCAGCATAACCTACGAGCAGTACTTC. This chain uses TRBV7-9 with TRBJ2-7; no reliable D call. V lost 5 bases and J lost 2, with 4 bases in between. This CDR3 is 11 amino acids long. In germline, CDR1 is SEHNR, CDR2 FQNEAQ (reference sequence).

This sequence joins TRBV15 and TRBJ2-7, with D possibly matching TRBD1 (6 bases). This CDR3 comprises 15 residues. V gave up 6 bases and J gave up 1 base, with 16 bases separating them. CDR1 and CDR2 from the germline V gene are LNHNV and YYDKDF (reference sequence). The CDR3 protein is CATRHTQGASYEQYF. As DNA, the CDR3 is TGTGCCACCAGGCATACACAGGGAGCTTCCTACGAGCAGTACTTC.

The chain is built from TRBV5-1 and TRBJ1-1; 7 bases are a match to TRBD1. V was clipped by 4 bases and J by 0 bases; unmatched bases: 6. The CDR3 is made up of 15 amino acids. Per the germline V gene, CDR1 is SGHRS and CDR2 is YFSETQ. The CDR3 loop reads CASSPDRALNTEAFF. The CDR3, as DNA: TGCGCCAGCAGCCCCGACAGGGCCCTGAACACTGAAGCTTTCTTT. Filled out from reference TRBV5-1 and TRBJ1-1, the complete variable domain reads KAGVTQTPRYLIKTRGQQVTLSCSPISGHRSVSWYQQTPGQGLQFLFEYFSETQRNKGNFPGRFSGRQFSNSRSEMNVSTLELGDSALYLCASSPDRALNTEAFFGQGTRLTVV.